This T cell receptor (beta chain) was captured in a study of cytomegalovirus exposure and HLA in healthy donors. The PCR ran on 60 Vbeta and 13 Jbeta primers. Some clones are missing from TCRdb's copy, which holds only in-frame ones; the method was immunoSEQ multiplex PCR. Of 110,000 to 150,000 clones in the sample, 80% were seen once. Trimming took 6 bases from V and 0 from J, leaving 12 bases between them. CDR1 is SGHAT and CDR2 is FQNNGV in the germline V gene. This CDR3 has 16 residues. The chain recombines TRBV11-2 with TRBJ2-6, with D possibly matching TRBD1 (6 bases). Material: PBMCs. The sequence was obtained from a man aged 35 to 55 in good health and CMV-seronegative. The CDR3 DNA reads as TGTGCCAGCAGGGCAGGGGTCCGCTCTGGGGCCAACGTCCTGACTTTC. Its protein product is CASRAGVRSGANVLTF.